Listed below are T cell receptor beta chains from one sample, sequenced in a study of low-dose radiotherapy and immunotherapy resistance in tumors. In TCRdb, the reads were re-called with MiXCR into one record per CDR3 protein. Found here are under 95,000 distinct CDR3 sequences, around 17% of them singletons; the top ten hold roughly 1.5%. Sequences were derived from PBMCs, sampled after low-dose radiotherapy plus immunotherapy. The receptors were gathered from a male donor with prostate cancer. Each CDR3 is given with its conserved first and last residue. D genes are given only for firm matches. Size is omitted from some rows. Given values are once, few, many or a class for expanded clones.

d_call clone_size j_call v_call cdr3_aa cdr3_nt
NA many TRBJ2-5 TRBV9 CASSNLRGEETQYF TGTGCCAGCAGCAACTTGCGGGGTGAAGAGACCCAGTACTTC
TRBD1 many TRBJ2-2 TRBV7-2 CASSRGGQGVMSGELFF TGTGCCAGCAGCCGCGGAGGACAGGGTGTTATGTCCGGGGAGCTGTTTTTT
TRBD1 many TRBJ2-1 TRBV10-3 CAISESSNRGNSYNEQFF TGTGCCATCAGTGAGTCGAGTAACAGGGGGAACTCCTACAATGAGCAGTTCTTC
TRBD2 many TRBJ2-1 TRBV7-6 CASSSLGLAGEDEQFF TGTGCCAGCAGCTCGCTGGGACTAGCGGGAGAGGATGAGCAGTTCTTC
NA many TRBJ2-1 TRBV29-1 CSVIGDGQTYNEQFF TGCAGCGTTATTGGGGATGGACAGACCTACAATGAGCAGTTCTTC
NA many TRBJ1-5 TRBV10-3 CAISESGGASNQPQHF TGTGCCATCAGTGAGTCGGGGGGGGCAAGTAATCAGCCCCAGCATTTT
NA many TRBJ2-7 TRBV5-6 CASSLEAHYEQYF TGTGCCAGCAGCTTGGAGGCACATTACGAGCAGTACTTC
NA many TRBJ1-5 TRBV25-1 CASSVGRQPQHF TGTGCCAGCAGTGTAGGGCGTCAGCCCCAGCATTTT
NA NA TRBJ2-1 TRBV12-3/TRBV12-4 CASELGDSSYNEQFF TGTGCCAGCGAGCTGGGGGACTCGTCCTACAATGAGCAGTTCTTC
TRBD2 many TRBJ2-3 TRBV20-1 CSPFYSGSMTDTQYF TGCAGTCCATTTTATAGCGGGAGTATGACAGATACGCAGTATTTT
NA many TRBJ1-5 TRBV7-9 CASSPDGGNQPQHF TGTGCCAGCAGCCCGGACGGAGGCAATCAGCCCCAGCATTTT
NA many TRBJ1-1 TRBV30 CAWSVQGVTEAFF TGTGCCTGGAGTGTACAGGGTGTCACTGAAGCTTTCTTT
NA many TRBJ2-1 TRBV28 CASSFGSSYNEQFF TGTGCCAGCAGTTTCGGCAGCTCCTACAATGAGCAGTTCTTC